This TCR beta chain was identified during a study of regulatory T cells in long-lasting Graves disease. The V end lost 0 bases, the J end lost 5 bases, and 10 bases lay between the germline ends. The CDR3 extends over 14 amino acids. Germline assignment: CDR1 LGHDT and CDR2 YNNKEL (reference sequence). CDR3 regions were amplified by Arm-PCR using iRepertoire HTBI primers to build TCR beta libraries. One entry per CDR3 protein, called by TCRdb with MiXCR from the multiplex PCR reads. Here the sample spans around 450,000 distinct CDR3 sequences, 20% to 25% being singletons. Time point denoted: persistent/refractory GD, antithyroid drugs over 5 years with positive TRAb. PBMC RNA was the source of the TCR library.

This chain connects TRBV3-1 to TRBJ2-5; D is unclear. This TCR was recovered from a female donor with Graves disease. Sequences were derived from peripheral blood mononuclear cells (PBMCs), sampled when the disease was refractory, from a patient treated with antithyroid drugs. The CDR3 sequence is CASSQDWTRETQYF. The DNA of the CDR3 is TGTGCCAGCAGCCAAGACTGGACGCGGGAGACCCAGTACTTC.